The present TCR beta chain was sequenced within a study of blood T cells in healthy people across ages. The CDR3 has 15 amino acids. Trimming stripped 4 bases from V and 2 bases from J, with 12 bases between. Germline loops: CDR1 SGHTA, CDR2 FQGNSA. Isolated per sample were at least 6 million PBMCs. The use of a sample-barcoded 5' primer and a J-beta primer mix characterized a second PCR of about 6 to 11 cycles. Tags on each cDNA molecule came from a template-switch adaptor with 12 random nucleotides. Per-sample output comprised a minimum of 2.5 million paired-end reads containing CDR3. TCRdb re-analysed the 5' RACE reads in MiXCR, keeping a single row per CDR3 protein. The table records about 780,000 distinct CDR3 sequences, about 46% of them present only once. Findings of the study overall: It was found that TCR beta diversity correlated strongly with the percentage of naive T cells.

This clonotype occurred once. Its cognate antigen is unknown. The specimen sequenced was blood. The chain couples TRBV7-2 to TRBJ2-1, with D maybe TRBD1 (6 bases). The source of this sequence is a man of 80 years or more in good health. Here the CDR3 DNA reads TGTGCCAGCAGCTACAGGGACCCCGCCTACAATGAGCAGTTCTTC. Protein product: CASSYRDPAYNEQFF.